Listed below are T cell receptor beta chains from one sample, sequenced in a study of blood T cell repertoires in COVID-19. Here immunoSEQ multiplex PCR was the method, and the copy in TCRdb shows in-frame clones only, minus some. The table has just over 80,000 clones, around 81% seen once. The sample taken for sequencing was peripheral blood. Every receptor here comes from a man at least 80 years old with acute or convalescent COVID-19. CDR3s include the opening cysteine and the closing phenylalanine or tryptophan. Each record gives: J gene, V gene, D gene, clone size, CDR3 DNA, CDR3 protein. The D gene is left open where the match is weak. Expanded clones are given a class, and other clones once, few, many or no size at all.

TRBJ1-5 | TRBV2 | TRBD1 | once | TGTGCCAGCAGTTTGGACAGGAATCAGCCCCAGCATTTT | CASSLDRNQPQHF
TRBJ2-3 | TRBV5-1 | TRBD1 | . | TGCGCCAGCAGCCAGGTACAGGGGCCGAGCACAGATACGCAGTATTTT | CASSQVQGPSTDTQYF
TRBJ1-5 | TRBV12-3/TRBV12-4 | . | few | TGTGCCAGCAGTGAACAGGGATATCAGCCCCAGCATTTT | CASSEQGYQPQHF
TRBJ2-2 | TRBV14 | . | . | TGTGCCAGCAGCCCACGGGTCTACACCGGGGAGCTGTTTTTT | CASSPRVYTGELFF
TRBJ2-2 | TRBV5-8 | . | . | TGTGCCAGCAGCTTTCTGATCGGGCACGCCCCGGGGGGGGAGCTGTTTTTT | CASSFLIGHAPGGELFF
TRBJ2-1 | TRBV7-3 | TRBD2 | . | TGTGCCAGCAGCTTAACAAGCGGGGGGTACAATGAGCAGTTCTTC | CASSLTSGGYNEQFF
TRBJ1-6 | TRBV4-3 | . | . | TGCGCCAGCAGCCAAGTGATAGATAATTCACCCCTCCACTTT | CASSQVIDNSPLHF
TRBJ1-1 | TRBV3-1/TRBV3-2 | . | many | TGTGCCAGCAGCCAAGGGGCAGGGGAGTGGACTGAAGCTTTCTTT | CASSQGAGEWTEAFF
TRBJ1-2 | TRBV6-5 | TRBD1 | . | TGTGCCAGCAGTAAGGACAGGGGACTTATTTATGGCTACACCTTC | CASSKDRGLIYGYTF
TRBJ1-5 | TRBV27 | TRBD1 | few | TGTGCCAGCAGTCCCACGGACAGGGGGTCCAATCAGCCCCAGCATTTT | CASSPTDRGSNQPQHF
TRBJ2-2 | TRBV5-1 | TRBD1 | . | TGCGCCAGCAGCGGGACAGGGGGAAACGGGGAGCTGTTTTTT | CASSGTGGNGELFF
TRBJ1-1 | TRBV29-1 | . | . | TGCAGCGTAGCACGACGGGAGGCGTTGAACACTGAAGCTTTCTTT | CSVARREALNTEAFF
TRBJ1-2 | TRBV5-6 | . | few | TGTGCCAGCAGCTTCGGTCGGAGCTATGGCTACACCTTC | CASSFGRSYGYTF
TRBJ2-7 | TRBV28 | . | . | TGTGCCAGCAGTACCGGGACACCTACGTACGAGCAGTACTTC | CASSTGTPTYEQYF
TRBJ1-3 | TRBV6-5 | . | . | TGTGCCAGCAGGCCGGTAGGGGGTGCTGGAAACACCATATATTTT | CASRPVGGAGNTIYF
TRBJ2-3 | TRBV6-2/TRBV6-3 | . | . | TGTGCCAGCAGTCCACGGAGGGGCAGGGGGGACACAGATACGCAGTATTTT | CASSPRRGRGDTDTQYF
TRBJ1-3 | TRBV9 | . | . | TGTGCCAGCAGCTTCTGGGCCGAGTCTGGAAACACCATATATTTT | CASSFWAESGNTIYF
TRBJ2-3 | TRBV27 | TRBD2 | . | TGTGCCAGCAGTAGACTAGCGGGAGGAACAGATACGCAGTATTTT | CASSRLAGGTDTQYF
TRBJ2-5 | TRBV7-2 | . | . | TGTGCCAGCAGCTTATGGCAGGGGATGGAAGAGACCCAGTACTTC | CASSLWQGMEETQYF
TRBJ2-2 | TRBV1 | . | . | TGCACCAGCAGCCAAGATGGGGCGGGAGGCCGGGAGCTGTTTTTT | CTSSQDGAGGRELFF
TRBJ1-1 | TRBV7-3 | TRBD1 | . | TGTGCCAGCAGCTTAAACCCGACTACAGGGGGCGAAACTGAAGCTTTCTTT | CASSLNPTTGGETEAFF
TRBJ2-3 | TRBV4-3 | TRBD2 | . | TGCGCCAGCAGCGCAGATGGACTAGCGGGAGGTTTTTCAGATACGCAGTATTTT | CASSADGLAGGFSDTQYF
TRBJ2-7 | TRBV7-9 | TRBD2 | once | TGTGCCAGCAGCTCTGGGGACTACAAGTACGGAAGGGAGTACTTC | CASSSGDYKYGREYF
TRBJ2-2 | TRBV5-5 | TRBD2 | . | TGTGCCAGCAGCTTGGGACTAGCGGGAGGTAACACCGGGGAGCTGTTTTTT | CASSLGLAGGNTGELFF
TRBJ1-2 | TRBV5-1 | TRBD1 | . | TGCGCCAGCAGTCTACAGGGGGGTGCTAACTATGGCTACACCTTC | CASSLQGGANYGYTF
TRBJ1-1 | TRBV6-5 | TRBD1 | . | TGTGCCACAGACCGGGACAGGGTGAACACTGAAGCTTTCTTT | CATDRDRVNTEAFF
TRBJ2-2 | TRBV5-1 | TRBD2 | . | TGCGCCAGCAGCTTGGAAGCGGGAAAAACCGGGGAGCTGTTTTTT | CASSLEAGKTGELFF
TRBJ2-5 | TRBV2 | TRBD1 | . | TGTGCCAGCAGTACCCAGGGGGTAATTTTGGAGACCCAGTACTTC | CASSTQGVILETQYF
TRBJ1-1 | TRBV3-1/TRBV3-2 | . | . | TGTGCCAGCAGCCAGTCAGGGTACACTGAAGCTTTCTTT | CASSQSGYTEAFF
TRBJ1-2 | TRBV19 | . | . | TGTGCCAGTAGGGACCGGGGAGGGAAAGGCTACACCTTC | CASRDRGGKGYTF
TRBJ1-3 | TRBV18 | . | few | TGTGCCAGCTCCCCCGACAGCCTGTCTGGAAACACCATATATTTT | CASSPDSLSGNTIYF
TRBJ2-5 | TRBV28 | TRBD2 | . | TGTGCCAGCAGTCCTAACCCGGGAGGGAAAGAGACCCAGTACTTC | CASSPNPGGKETQYF
TRBJ2-5 | TRBV4-3 | TRBD2 | . | TGCGCCAGCAGCAGACTAGCGGGAGGGCCTCAGGAGAAGACCCAGTACTTC | CASSRLAGGPQEKTQYF
TRBJ1-5 | TRBV18 | . | . | TGTGCCAGCTCACCAGCGGGAAATAGCAATCAGCCCCAGCATTTT | CASSPAGNSNQPQHF
TRBJ2-7 | TRBV18 | . | . | TGTGCCAGCTCACCAGGACAGACCTACGAGCAGTACTTC | CASSPGQTYEQYF
TRBJ2-5 | TRBV18 | . | . | TGTGCCAGCTCACCACCGAATGAAGGGGTGGAGACCCAGTACTTC | CASSPPNEGVETQYF
TRBJ1-3 | TRBV30 | . | once | TGTGCCTGGAGTGTCCTTAACTCTGGAAACACCATATATTTT | CAWSVLNSGNTIYF
TRBJ1-4 | TRBV27 | . | . | TGTGCCAGCACTGTCAGGGCCTCCACTAATGAAAAACTGTTTTTT | CASTVRASTNEKLFF
TRBJ2-7 | TRBV5-4 | TRBD2 | . | TGTGCCAGCAGCTCTCCTAGCGGGAGTGATTACGAGCAGTACTTC | CASSSPSGSDYEQYF
TRBJ1-6 | TRBV11-2 | . | . | TGTGCCAGCGGCTACAGGGCCTCCTATAATTCACCCCTCCACTTT | CASGYRASYNSPLHF
TRBJ1-1 | TRBV9 | . | once | TGTGCCAGCAGCGTCGATACTGTCGACACTGAAGCTTTCTTT | CASSVDTVDTEAFF
TRBJ2-7 | TRBV5-1 | TRBD2 | . | TGCGCCAGCGGGGACACTAGCGGGGCCTACGAGCAGTACTTC | CASGDTSGAYEQYF
TRBJ2-2 | TRBV7-3 | . | few | TGTGCCAGCAGCGCCGATAGGAGTACGAACACCGGGGAGCTGTTTTTT | CASSADRSTNTGELFF
TRBJ2-3 | TRBV24-1 | TRBD2 | once | TGTGCCACCAGTGATTTTTCGGGAGGGCGCACAGATACGCAGTATTTT | CATSDFSGGRTDTQYF
TRBJ1-2 | TRBV27 | . | . | TGTGCCAGCAGTTTTATTCCCGCTAACTATGGCTACACCTTC | CASSFIPANYGYTF
TRBJ2-5 | TRBV6-6 | . | few | TGTGCCAGCAGTTACGAACTCCCGCCGGTAGAGACCCAGTACTTC | CASSYELPPVETQYF
TRBJ1-3 | TRBV5-1 | . | . | TGCGCCAGCAGCACACTTGGGACTAACTCTGGAAACACCATATATTTT | CASSTLGTNSGNTIYF
TRBJ2-1 | TRBV27 | TRBD2 | . | TGTGCCAGCAGTTTATCGCTAGCGGGAGTTCCCAACAATGAGCAGTTCTTC | CASSLSLAGVPNNEQFF
TRBJ1-4 | TRBV5-1 | TRBD1 | . | TGCGCCAGCAGACATACAGGGGCCGTTGATGAAAAACTGTTTTTT | CASRHTGAVDEKLFF
TRBJ1-1 | TRBV28 | . | . | TGTGCCAGCAGTTTACTCGGGTCGAGAACTGAAGCTTTCTTT | CASSLLGSRTEAFF
TRBJ2-5 | TRBV6-5 | . | few | TGTGCCAGCAGAACTAAAGAGACCCAGTACTTC | CASRTKETQYF
TRBJ1-1 | TRBV5-1 | . | . | TGCGCCAGCAGCTTCCAGGGAATGAACACTGAAGCTTTCTTT | CASSFQGMNTEAFF